These 6 T cell receptor beta chains were sequenced from one sample in a study of blood T cell repertoires in COVID-19. TCRdb keeps only in-frame clones here, not all; method: immunoSEQ multiplex PCR. Of 150,000 or so clones detected, about 90% appear once; the ten largest clones hold approximately 0.59%. Sequenced input: peripheral blood. The source of these receptors is a man in his fifties with acute or convalescent COVID-19.

The gene calls are TRBV9 and TRBJ2-3; possible D gene TRBD1, 6 bases. V lost 3 bases to trimming and J lost 8 bases, with 19 bases between them. CDR1 and CDR2 (germline): SGDLS, YYNGEE. The CDR3 sequence is 15 residues long. CDR3 DNA sequence: TGTGCCAGCAGCGAGGCCGTTGGGCTCAGGGGTACGCAGTATTTT. It is translated as CASSEAVGLRGTQYF.

The gene calls are TRBV7-9 and TRBJ2-3, with 7 bases lining up with TRBD2. The CDR3 runs to 12 residues. Germline assignment: CDR1 SEHNR and CDR2 FQNEAQ (reference sequence). CDR3 loop: CGGGYSGGTQYF. DNA for the CDR3: TGTGGGGGCGGCTACTCGGGAGGTACGCAGTATTTT.

V usage is TRBV2 and J usage is TRBJ2-3; 8 bases fit TRBD1. The CDR3 contains 17 residues. Trimming at V came to 2 bases and at J to 0 bases, leaving 7 bases not matched to a gene. Germline CDR1 and CDR2: SNHLY and FYNNEI. CDR3 bases: TGTGCCAGCAGTGAAACCAGGACAGGGTCTAGCACAGATACGCAGTATTTT. Its translation: CASSETRTGSSTDTQYF.

This chain links TRBV27 with TRBJ2-7, with a possible D match to TRBD2 (5 bases). Germline-derived CDR1 and CDR2 are MNHEY and SMNVEV (reference sequence). Between the trimmed V and J ends, which lost 4 bases and 0 bases, there was a span of 13 bases. CDR3 length: 15 residues. The CDR3 DNA sequence: TGTGCCAGCAGTTCCTCTAGCAGGCCCTCCTACGAGCAGTACTTC. It codes for CASSSSSRPSYEQYF.

V gene TRBV19 combines with J gene TRBJ2-3; 7 nucleotides align to TRBD1. Trimming at V came to 3 bases and at J to 2 bases, leaving 8 bases not matched to a gene. CDR1 is LNHDA and CDR2 is SQIVND in the germline V gene (reference sequence). This CDR3 region has 16 residues. Here the CDR3 DNA reads TGTGCCAGTAGTATCTCCGAGACAGGGATCACAGATACGCAGTATTTT. It translates to CASSISETGITDTQYF.

The chain joins TRBV25-1 to TRBJ1-2, with a weak D call TRBD1 (6 bases). The CDR3 loop spans 14 amino acids. V lost 8 bases, J lost 1 base, and 14 bases lay in between. Germline lookup yields CDR1 MGHDK and CDR2 SYGVNS. Here the CDR3 DNA reads TGTGCCAGCTCTAGGGTGGACAGTAACTATGGCTACACCTTC. Translated, it gives CASSRVDSNYGYTF.